The clone carrying this T cell receptor (beta chain) was observed a few times. Its antigen is unknown. CDR3 length: 15 amino acids. CDR1 is KGHDR and CDR2 is SFDVKD in the germline V gene. Trimming pared 4 bases from V and 7 bases from J, leaving 16 bases between. This entry comes from a study of vaccination and CD4 T cells after COVID-19. Sequence data for DNA of cultured CD4+ T cells were generated by the Oncomine TCR Beta short-read assay. TCRdb processed the PCR reads anew with MiXCR; each CDR3 protein has one entry. The sample gives around 11,000 distinct CDR3 sequences, roughly three fifths of which show up once; 21% is in the top ten. Stated treatment: roughly 10-day PBMC culture with coronavirus spike peptide pools or control peptides (ViraFEST assay). Medium was half-exchanged with fresh IL-2 medium on days 3 and 7.

The chain couples TRBV24-1 to TRBJ2-1; tentatively, D is TRBD1 or TRBD2 (5 bases each). This TCR was recovered from a human donor who had recovered from COVID-19. Sequenced material: CD4+ T cells from blood, cultured in vitro. As DNA, the CDR3 is TGTGCCACCAGTGACTCCTACGGGGCCGTTAATGAGCAGTTCTTC. Encoded protein: CATSDSYGAVNEQFF.